The following is a T cell receptor (beta chain) sequence with its context. The sample holds one count of this clone. No cognate antigen has been identified for it. No much larger clone exists at a distance of one base, and base qualities are not known. This entry belongs to a study of blood T cell repertoires in COVID-19 (dated by TCRdb to about 2020). Turning to the overall study: The collaborator samples originated in the United States, Italy and Spain and spanned the acute and convalescent phases of COVID-19. The material from the prospective study consisted of cDNA or gDNA derived from T cells, B-cell-depleted T cells, or PBMCs. Sample metadata almost always included a de-identified subject ID, COVID-19 status, age in years and sex. The repertoires were made available in a free public database intended to serve as a resource for research on the immune response to SARS-CoV-2. Deeply sampled blood TCRbeta repertoires from subjects exposed to, actively infected with, or recovered from COVID-19 were included in the dataset. Where available, HLA class I and class II types were taken from metadata supplied by the sample provider and were not determined by assay-based typing. Samples were obtained from the ongoing ImmuneRACE study (first 160 participants) and from 1,254 subjects provided by 6 global collaborators.

Study-level results and caveats: The quantity of clinical and demographic metadata differed by source and by participant and was supplied without curation.

The collaborating institutions used their own protocols to collect whole blood in K2EDTA tubes. Collaborator samples were shipped for TCRbeta analysis as frozen whole blood, isolated PBMCs, or DNA extracted from either sample type. The immunoSEQ Assay, a bias-controlled multiplex PCR, was used to amplify TCRbeta CDR3 regions from genomic DNA. On the study's bioinformatics: Nucleated cell counts per sample were estimated from amplification of reference gene primers within the assay. To quantify the absolute abundance of each unique TCRbeta CDR3 rearrangement, sequence reads were collapsed and filtered. For each sample, productive Simpson clonality was calculated as the square root of Simpson's diversity index across productive rearrangements. TCRdb limited this immuneACCESS table to in-frame rearrangements with V and J called. A share of clones is missing; checked studies link under half to unresolved V genes, and the rest is unexplained. V, J and clone size are taken as reported in that table, and D and trimming were inferred from the DNA itself. Counted in this sample were about 15,000 clones; 85% to 90% of them appeared once. The top ten clonotypes cover approximately 2.5% of the sample.

The source material was peripheral blood. The source of this sequence is a woman aged 70 to 79 in a cohort sampled during active or convalescent COVID-19.

This receptor carries the CDR3 CASSAGAGGTTDTQYF. The nucleotides read TGTGCCAGTAGTGCCGGGGCAGGGGGGACCACAGATACGCAGTATTTT. Here the chain combines TRBV19 and TRBJ2-3, with TRBD1 perhaps the D gene, on 7 matching bases. V is reduced by 5 bases and J by 2 bases, leaving a spacing of 17 bases between them. Measured from the cysteine to the phenylalanine, the CDR3 is 16 residues long. Only CDR3 DNA is held: 48 bases, read in frame from base 1. For CDR1 and CDR2, the germline V gene (reference sequence) lists LNHDA and SQIVND. With all but the CDR3 taken from the reference TRBV19 and TRBJ2-3 genes, the full variable domain is: DGGITQSPKYLFRKEGQNVTLSCEQNLNHDAMYWYRQDPGQGLRLIYYSQIVNDFQKGDIAEGYSVSREKKESFPLTVTSAQKNPTAFYLCASSAGAGGTTDTQYFGPGTRLTVL.